This record covers a single TCR beta chain. This entry comes from a study of Ad26.COV2.S vaccination and SARS-CoV-2 variants. The V gene lost 5 bases and the J gene lost 5 bases, with 26 bases spanning the gap. Germline assignment: CDR1 SGHTA and CDR2 FQGNSA. This CDR3 is built from 18 residues. The treatment was: 15 to 20 received Ad26.COV2.S at low or high dose, single or two shots; a few received placebo; per-sample allocation not given. Sampling occurred on day 63 after the first vaccine or placebo injection. The sample came from a Boston adult aged 18-55 years. Sequenced by immunoSEQ multiplex PCR; TCRdb stores in-frame clones only, minus some. This table has about 400,000 clones, around 93% appearing once.

The clonotype originates from a person between 18 and 65 years old who received the Ad26.COV2.S COVID-19 vaccine or a placebo. The starting material was peripheral blood, obtained in a trial of Ad26.COV2.S vaccine versus placebo. The chain links TRBV7-2 to TRBJ2-3; a possible D gene is TRBD2 (7 bases). The DNA of the CDR3 is TGTGCCAGCAGCCCCCGGGGCGGCGGGGGCCCCCCCGGAGATACGCAGTATTTT. It specifies CASSPRGGGGPPGDTQYF.